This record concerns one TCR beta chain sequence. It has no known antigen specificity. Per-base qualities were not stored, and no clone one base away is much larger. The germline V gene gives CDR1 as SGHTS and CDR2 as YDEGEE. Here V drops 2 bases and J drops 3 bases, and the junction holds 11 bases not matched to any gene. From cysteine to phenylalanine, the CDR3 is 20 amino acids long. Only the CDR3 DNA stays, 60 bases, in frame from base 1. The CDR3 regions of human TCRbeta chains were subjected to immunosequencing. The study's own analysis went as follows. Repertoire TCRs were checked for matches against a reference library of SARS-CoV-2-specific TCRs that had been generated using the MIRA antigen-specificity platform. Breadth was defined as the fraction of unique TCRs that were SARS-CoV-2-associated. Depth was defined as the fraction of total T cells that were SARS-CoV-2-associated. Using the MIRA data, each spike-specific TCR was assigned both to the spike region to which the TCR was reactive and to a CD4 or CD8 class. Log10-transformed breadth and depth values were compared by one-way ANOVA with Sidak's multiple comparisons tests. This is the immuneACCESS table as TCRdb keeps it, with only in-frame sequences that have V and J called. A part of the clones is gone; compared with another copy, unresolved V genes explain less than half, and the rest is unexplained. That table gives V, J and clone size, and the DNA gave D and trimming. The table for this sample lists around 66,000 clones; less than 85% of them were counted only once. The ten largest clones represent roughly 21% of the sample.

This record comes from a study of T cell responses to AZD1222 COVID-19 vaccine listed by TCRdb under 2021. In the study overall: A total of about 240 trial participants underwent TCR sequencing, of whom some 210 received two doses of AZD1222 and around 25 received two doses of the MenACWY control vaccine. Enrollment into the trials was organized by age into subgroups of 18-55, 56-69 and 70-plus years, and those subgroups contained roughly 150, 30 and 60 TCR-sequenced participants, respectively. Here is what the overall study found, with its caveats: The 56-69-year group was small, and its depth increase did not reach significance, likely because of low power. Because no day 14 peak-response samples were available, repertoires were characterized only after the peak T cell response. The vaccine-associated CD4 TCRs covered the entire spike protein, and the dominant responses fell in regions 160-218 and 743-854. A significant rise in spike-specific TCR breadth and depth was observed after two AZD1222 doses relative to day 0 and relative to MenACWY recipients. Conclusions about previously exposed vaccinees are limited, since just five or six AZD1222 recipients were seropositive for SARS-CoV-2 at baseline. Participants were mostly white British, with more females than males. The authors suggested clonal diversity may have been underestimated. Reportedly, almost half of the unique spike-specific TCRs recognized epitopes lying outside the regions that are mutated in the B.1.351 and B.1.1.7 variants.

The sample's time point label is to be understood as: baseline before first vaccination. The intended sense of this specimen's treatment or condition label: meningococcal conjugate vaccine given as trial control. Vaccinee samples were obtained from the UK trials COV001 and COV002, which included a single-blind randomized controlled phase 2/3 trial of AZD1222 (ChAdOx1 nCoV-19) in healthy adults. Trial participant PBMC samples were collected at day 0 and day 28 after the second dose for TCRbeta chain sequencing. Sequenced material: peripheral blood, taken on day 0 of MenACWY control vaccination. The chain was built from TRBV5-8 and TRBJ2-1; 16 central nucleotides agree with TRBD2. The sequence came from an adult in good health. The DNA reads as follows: TGTGCCAGCAGCTTTGCCGGGACTAGCGGGGGGGCCCTTAGCTACAATGAGCAGTTCTTC. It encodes CASSFAGTSGGALSYNEQFF.